The 12 T cell receptor beta chains below come from one sample, sequenced in a study of T and B cells in COVID-19 patients (dated by TCRdb to 2020 to 2021). Sequencing instrument: Illumina MiSeq. TRB rearrangements were amplified by multiplex PCR with BIOMED2 TRB-A/B primer pools. The public sequencing data were trimmed at Q25 with fastp and processed into clonotypes with MiXCR by TCRdb, which kept only in-frame beta chains. Here each entry gathers all rows of one CDR3 protein and keeps the most common genes and DNA. In this sample the table shows 15,000 to 20,000 distinct CDR3 sequences, 35% to 40% of which occur a single time. The ten biggest clones cover 16% of the sample. Genomic DNA extracted from blood, in amounts of roughly 250-550 ng, served as the starting material for amplifying TRB repertoires. Material: blood. The receptor source for this set is a human donor with active COVID-19.

This clonotype was observed a few times. V and J are TRBV12-3 or TRBV12-4 and TRBJ2-5; 8 bases are shared with TRBD2. V dropped 1 base and J dropped 6; count of bases not matched to a gene: 4. The CDR3 totals 14 residues. The CDR3 here is CASSLGGGWKTQYF. CDR3 sequence (DNA): TGTGCCAGCAGTTTAGGCGGGGGGTGGAAGACCCAGTACTTC.

This clonotype was counted at least ten times. The rearrangement links TRBV10-3 to TRBJ2-1; possible D gene TRBD2, 6 bases. This CDR3 has 14 amino acids. The germline V gene has CDR1 ENHRY and CDR2 SYGVKD. With 6 bases removed from V and 5 bases from J, the gap between germline ends came to 14 bases. The CDR3 bases are TGTGCCATCAGCGGCTCTAGCGAGAACAATGAGCAGTTCTTC. It specifies CAISGSSENNEQFF.

The rearrangement links TRBV7-2 to TRBJ2-2, with D possibly TRBD1 on 6 matching bases. Germline values: CDR1 SGHTA, CDR2 FQGNSA. The V end was cut by 1 base, the J end by 4 bases, with 13 bases between. This CDR3 is built from 16 residues. The CDR3, as DNA: TGTGCCAGCAGCTTAGTAGTCCAAGGGGGCACCGGGGAGCTGTTTTTT. As protein: CASSLVVQGGTGELFF.

By its share, this clonotype is medium-sized. The V and J genes are TRBV6-5 and TRBJ2-2, with D tentatively TRBD1 (5 bases). Per the germline V gene, CDR1 is MNHEY and CDR2 is SVGAGI. CDR3 length equals 15 residues. V was trimmed by 0 bases and J by 5 bases, leaving 10 bases between them. In DNA, the CDR3 is TGTGCCAGCAGTTACTCGTCGGCAGGGACCGGGGAGCTGTTTTTT. Translating gives CASSYSSAGTGELFF.

By proportion, this clonotype is medium-sized. The chain employs TRBV19 and TRBJ2-6, with 7 bases aligning to TRBD1. V lost 8 bases and J lost 4; bases outside the gene matches: 11. CDR3 size: 16 residues. Looked up from germline, CDR1 is LNHDA and CDR2 is SQIVND (reference sequence). The CDR3 protein is CASSNLRGQGANVLTF. In nucleotides, the CDR3 is TGTGCCAGTTCAAACTTAAGGGGGCAAGGGGCCAACGTCCTGACTTTC.

This chain joins TRBV6-6 and TRBJ1-4; unclear D gene. The length of the CDR3 is 13 residues. Looked up from germline, CDR1 is MNHNY and CDR2 is SVGAGI (reference sequence). V lost 8 bases, J lost 4 bases, and 11 bases lay in between. The CDR3 DNA is TGTGCCAGCCATCCGGGCGTTAATGAAAAACTGTTTTTT. Its translation: CASHPGVNEKLFF.

At least ten counts were recorded for this clonotype. The chain joins TRBV29-1 to TRBJ1-1; possibly TRBD1 for D (6 bases). Deletions cut 3 bases from V and 5 bases from J, with 13 bases between. Germline V gene data show CDR1 as SQVTM and CDR2 as ANQGSEA. CDR3 length: 13 amino acids. For the CDR3, the DNA is TGCAGCGTTGATATTGGAGGGGGGACTGAAGCTTTCTTT. Encoded protein: CSVDIGGGTEAFF. The full variable domain, completed using reference TRBV29-1 and TRBJ1-1, is SAVISQKPSRDICQRGTSLTIQCQVDSQVTMMFWYRQQPGQSLTLIATANQGSEATYESGFVIDKFPISRPNLTFSTLTVSNMSPEDSSIYLCSVDIGGGTEAFFGQGTRLTVV.

This clonotype was found once. The V and J genes are TRBV19 and TRBJ1-5; maybe TRBD1 (5 bases). CDR3 size: 15 residues. V was cut by 3 bases and J by 2 bases, with 11 bases left in between. The V gene's germline CDR1 is LNHDA and CDR2 SQIVND (reference sequence). In nucleotides, the CDR3 is TGTGCCAGTAGTATTACAGGCCCCCGCAATCAGCCCCAGCATTTT. Its protein product is CASSITGPRNQPQHF.

In this sample, this clonotype turned up a few times. This sequence joins TRBV19 and TRBJ1-2; D uncertain. Deletions cut 2 bases from V and 8 bases from J, with 9 bases between. This CDR3 contains 12 residues. CDR1 and CDR2 from the germline V gene are LNHDA and SQIVND (reference sequence). CDR3 DNA: TGTGCCAGTAGTATAATTTCGGGGGGCTACACCTTC. Translated: CASSIISGGYTF.

By share, this clonotype ranks as medium-sized. CDR3 nucleotides: TGTGCCTCCAGGACAGGGGCCCTCACCGGGGAGCTGTTTTTT. Translating gives CASRTGALTGELFF. The rearrangement joins TRBV19 to TRBJ2-2; 9 nucleotides align to TRBD1. Germline lookup yields CDR1 LNHDA and CDR2 SQIVND (reference sequence). With 11 bases clipped from V and 4 bases from J, the junction kept 8 bases outside the gene matches. The CDR3 runs 14 residues.

By frequency in the sample, this clonotype is medium-sized. The chain has TRBV19 and TRBJ1-6; D ambiguous. The V gene lost 4 bases and the J gene lost 8 bases, with 9 bases spanning the gap. Germline V gives CDR1 LNHDA, CDR2 SQIVND (reference sequence). The CDR3 sequence is 13 residues long. This CDR3 is CASSRVIDSPLHF. In DNA, the CDR3 is TGTGCCAGTAGTAGGGTTATTGATTCACCCCTCCACTTT.

The chain recombines TRBV24-1 with TRBJ2-2; the match to TRBD1 covers 7 bases. Germline V gives CDR1 KGHDR, CDR2 SFDVKD. This CDR3 region has 16 residues. The trim removed 3 bases at V and 3 bases at J, leaving 6 bases unmatched. The CDR3 DNA is TGTGCCACCAGTGATCCCGGGACAGAACACACCGGGGAGCTGTTTTTT. Its translation: CATSDPGTEHTGELFF.